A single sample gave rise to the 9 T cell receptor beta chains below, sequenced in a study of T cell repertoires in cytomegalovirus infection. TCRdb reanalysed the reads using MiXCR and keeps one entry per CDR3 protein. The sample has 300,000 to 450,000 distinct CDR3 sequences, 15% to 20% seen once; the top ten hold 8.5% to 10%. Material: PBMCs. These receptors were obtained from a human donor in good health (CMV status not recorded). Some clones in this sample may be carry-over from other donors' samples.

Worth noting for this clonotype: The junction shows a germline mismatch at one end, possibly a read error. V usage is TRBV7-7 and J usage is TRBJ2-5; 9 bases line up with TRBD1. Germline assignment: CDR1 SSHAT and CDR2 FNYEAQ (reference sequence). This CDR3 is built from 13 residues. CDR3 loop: CASSLDRGNSLNF. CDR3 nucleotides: TGTGCCAGCAGCTTGGACAGGGGCAACTCACTTAACTTC.

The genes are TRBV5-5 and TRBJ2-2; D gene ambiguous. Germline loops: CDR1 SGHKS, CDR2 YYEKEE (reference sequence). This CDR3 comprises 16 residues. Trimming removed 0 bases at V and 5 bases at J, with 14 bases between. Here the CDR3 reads CASSLAGFLGTGELFF. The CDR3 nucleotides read TGTGCCAGCAGCTTGGCTGGGTTCCTAGGAACCGGGGAGCTGTTTTTT.

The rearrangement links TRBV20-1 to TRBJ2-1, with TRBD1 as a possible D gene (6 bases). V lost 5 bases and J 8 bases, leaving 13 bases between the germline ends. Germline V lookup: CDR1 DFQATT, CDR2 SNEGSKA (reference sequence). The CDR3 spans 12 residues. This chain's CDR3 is CSASTGFHEQFF. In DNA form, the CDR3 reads TGCAGTGCTTCAACAGGGTTCCATGAGCAGTTCTTC.

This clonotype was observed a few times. CDR3 amino acids: CSVDPSAVEAFF. The CDR3 DNA follows: TGCAGCGTTGATCCTAGTGCTGTTGAAGCTTTCTTT. The J gene is TRBJ1-1, the V gene TRBV29-1; no definite D call. Per germline, CDR1 SQVTM and CDR2 ANQGSEA. Trimming removed 3 bases at V and 7 bases at J, with 12 bases between. This CDR3 has 12 amino acids.

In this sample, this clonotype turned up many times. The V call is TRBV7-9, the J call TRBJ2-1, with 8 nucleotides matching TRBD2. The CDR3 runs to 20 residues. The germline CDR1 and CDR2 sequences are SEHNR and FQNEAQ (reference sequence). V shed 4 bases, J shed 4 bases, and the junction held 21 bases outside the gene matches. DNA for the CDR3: TGTGCCAGCAGCTCTCTTCTCGGCGGGAGAAGCGGGGGCGGGTACAATGAGCAGTTCTTC. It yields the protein CASSSLLGGRSGGGYNEQFF.

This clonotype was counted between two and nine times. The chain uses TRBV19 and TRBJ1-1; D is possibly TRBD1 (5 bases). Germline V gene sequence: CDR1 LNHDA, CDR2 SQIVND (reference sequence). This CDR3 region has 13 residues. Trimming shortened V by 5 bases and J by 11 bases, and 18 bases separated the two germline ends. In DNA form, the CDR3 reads TGTGCCAGTAGTCCCCCCGGGGGGTTCCGTGCTTTCTTT. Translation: CASSPPGGFRAFF.

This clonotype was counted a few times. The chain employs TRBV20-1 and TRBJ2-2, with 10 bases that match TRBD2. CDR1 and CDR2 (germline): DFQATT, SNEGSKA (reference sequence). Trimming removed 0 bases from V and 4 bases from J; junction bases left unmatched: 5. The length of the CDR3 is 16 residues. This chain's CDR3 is CSARDQQRGGTGELFF. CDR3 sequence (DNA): TGCAGTGCTAGAGATCAGCAGCGGGGGGGCACCGGGGAGCTGTTTTTT.

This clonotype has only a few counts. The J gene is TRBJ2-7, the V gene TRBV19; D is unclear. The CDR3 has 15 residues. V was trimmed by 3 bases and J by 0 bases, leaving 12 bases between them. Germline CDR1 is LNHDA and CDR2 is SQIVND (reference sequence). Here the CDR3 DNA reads TGTGCCAGTAGTATGGGTCAGATTAACTCCTACGAGCAGTACTTC. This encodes CASSMGQINSYEQYF. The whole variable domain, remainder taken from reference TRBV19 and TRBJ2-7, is DGGITQSPKYLFRKEGQNVTLSCEQNLNHDAMYWYRQDPGQGLRLIYYSQIVNDFQKGDIAEGYSVSREKKESFPLTVTSAQKNPTAFYLCASSMGQINSYEQYFGPGTRLTVT.

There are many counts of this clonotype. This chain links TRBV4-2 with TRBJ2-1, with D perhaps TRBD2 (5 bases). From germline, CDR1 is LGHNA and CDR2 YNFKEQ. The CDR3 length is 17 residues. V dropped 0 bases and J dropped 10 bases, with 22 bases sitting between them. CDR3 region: CASSQDASEELGGEQFF. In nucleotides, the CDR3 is TGTGCCAGCAGCCAAGATGCTTCAGAGGAGCTCGGCGGGGAGCAGTTCTTC.